This TCR beta chain was documented in a study of shared clonotypes between healthy human individuals. TCRdb keeps only in-frame clones here, not all; method: immunoSEQ multiplex PCR. The sample contains roughly 640,000 clones, approximately 97% of which appear only once. The sequencing sample was made of naive CD4+ T cells sorted from blood. The sample's subset: CD45RA+ positively selected. This TCR was recovered from a woman aged 25 to 39 in good health.

The CDR3 DNA reads as TGCGCCAGCAGCTTGGGACAGGGTCTCCACGAGCAGTACTTC. Translation gives CASSLGQGLHEQYF. V is TRBV5-1 and J is TRBJ2-5; TRBD1 matches 7 bases. The end of the DNA is better explained by TRBJ2-7, so the J call may be wrong. This CDR3 comprises 14 residues. CDR1 is SGHRS, CDR2 YFSETQ, per germline.